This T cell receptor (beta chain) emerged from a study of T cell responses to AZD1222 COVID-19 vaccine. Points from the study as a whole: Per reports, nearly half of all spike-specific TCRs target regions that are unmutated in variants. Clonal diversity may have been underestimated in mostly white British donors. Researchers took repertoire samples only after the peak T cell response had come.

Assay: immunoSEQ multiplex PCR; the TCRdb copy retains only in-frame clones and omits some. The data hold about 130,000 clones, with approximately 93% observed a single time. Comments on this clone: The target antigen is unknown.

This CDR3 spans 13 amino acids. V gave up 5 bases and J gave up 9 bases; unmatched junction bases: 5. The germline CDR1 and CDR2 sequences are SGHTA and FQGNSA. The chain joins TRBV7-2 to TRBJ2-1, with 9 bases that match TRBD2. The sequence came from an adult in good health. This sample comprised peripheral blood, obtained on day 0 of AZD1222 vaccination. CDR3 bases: TGTGCCAGCAGCCGGACTAGCGACGGTGAGCAGTTCTTC. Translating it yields CASSRTSDGEQFF. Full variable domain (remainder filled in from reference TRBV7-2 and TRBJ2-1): GAGVSQSPSNKVTEKGKDVELRCDPISGHTALYWYRQSLGQGLEFLIYFQGNSAPDKSGLPSDRFSAERTGGSVSTLTIQRTQQEDSAVYLCASSRTSDGEQFFGPGTRLTVL.